This T cell receptor (beta chain) was recorded in a study of T-cell reconstitution after alpha-beta-depleted transplantation in children. Study-wide points: Surviving thymic progenitors and recipient T cells were the source of high TCRbeta diversity at day 60 in some patients. Alpha-beta T cells present about two months after transplant were reported to originate from several hundred expanded graft clones. Fresh T-cell production supplied most of the T-cell counts and diversity seen one year after transplant.

Of note for this clonotype: Its antigen is still unknown.

As it was prepared, the TCRbeta library received unique molecular identifiers. TCRdb analysed the PCR reads with MiXCR anew, one entry per CDR3 protein. The table includes some 290,000 distinct CDR3 sequences, about a quarter detected once. Germline V gene lookup returns CDR1 DFQATT and CDR2 SNEGSKA (reference sequence). CDR3 length: 16 residues. Deletions cut 2 bases from V and 3 bases from J, with 17 bases between. This receptor was obtained from a male patient younger than 18 who had a stem cell transplant for acute lymphoblastic leukemia, so the T cells may come from the graft donor. This sequence joins TRBV20-1 and TRBJ1-5; D call uncertain. This sample comprised PBMCs, mostly from graft donor cells, obtained 180 days after TCRalphabeta/CD19-depleted stem cell transplant. In DNA form, the CDR3 reads TGCAGTGCTAGATCTCGGCTCCTGGCGATCAATCAGCCCCAGCATTTT. Its translation is CSARSRLLAINQPQHF.